The source of this T cell receptor (beta chain) is a study of T cell clones after liver transplantation. The overall study: A pre-transplant mixed lymphocyte reaction with TCRbeta sequencing defined graft-donor-reactive clones followed in post-transplant blood.

Notes on the study in general: Graft donor-reactive T cells possibly entered the graft instead of undergoing deletion. Low donor cell numbers restricted donor-reactive repertoire measurement in two subjects. Donor-reactive sequences fell more than third party-reactive ones, suggesting partial deletion.

Germline-derived CDR1 and CDR2 are SGHAT and FQNNGV. V gave up 3 bases and J gave up 4 bases; unmatched junction bases: 3. This CDR3 region has 15 residues. Notes on this clone: The target antigen is unknown.

Repertoires were generated with immunoSEQ multiplex PCR, while TCRdb's copy carries only in-frame clones and drops some. The sample shows more than 95,000 clones, 90% of them seen only once. The chain has TRBV11-2 and TRBJ2-2, with 9 bases fitting TRBD2. This receptor was identified in a human patient who received a liver transplant. Some of the T cells might come from the graft donor. The source was CD4+ T cells from blood, collected 12 months after liver transplant. The CDR3 spells CASSFKREVTGELFF. DNA for the CDR3: TGTGCCAGCAGCTTCAAGCGGGAGGTCACCGGGGAGCTGTTTTTT.